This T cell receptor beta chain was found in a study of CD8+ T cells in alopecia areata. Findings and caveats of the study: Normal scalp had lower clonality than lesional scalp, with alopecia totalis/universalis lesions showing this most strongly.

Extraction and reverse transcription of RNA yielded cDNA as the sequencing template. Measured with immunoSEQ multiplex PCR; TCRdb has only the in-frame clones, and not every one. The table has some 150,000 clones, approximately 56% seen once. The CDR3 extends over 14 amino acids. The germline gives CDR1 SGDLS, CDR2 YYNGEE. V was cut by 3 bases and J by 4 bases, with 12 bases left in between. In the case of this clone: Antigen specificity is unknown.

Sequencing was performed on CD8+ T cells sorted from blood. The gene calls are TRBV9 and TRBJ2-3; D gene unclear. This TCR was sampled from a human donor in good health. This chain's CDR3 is CASSGDWRPDTQYF. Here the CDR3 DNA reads TGTGCCAGCAGCGGTGATTGGCGCCCAGATACGCAGTATTTT.